Listed below are T cell receptor beta chains from one sample, sequenced in a study of OX40 agonist ivuxolimab in advanced cancers. The data were produced by immunoSEQ multiplex PCR, yet TCRdb's version contains in-frame clones alone and is incomplete. Of roughly 56,000 clones in the sample, approximately 86% were seen once. This specimen was CD4+ or CD8+ T cells sorted from blood, taken in a trial of the OX40 agonist ivuxolimab. These receptors originate from an adult with an advanced solid tumor such as melanoma, head and neck, liver or kidney cancer. Each CDR3 is given with its conserved first and last residue. The D gene is left open where the match is weak. Size is omitted from some rows. Given values are once, few, many or a class for expanded clones.

TRBJ1-6 | many | . | TRBV6-1 | CASSEGSSYNSPLHF | TGTGCCAGCAGTGAGGGGAGCTCCTATAATTCACCCCTCCACTTT
TRBJ2-3 | . | . | TRBV5-1 | CASSVTGRDTDTQYF | TGCGCCAGCAGCGTCACTGGGCGGGACACAGATACGCAGTATTTT
TRBJ2-1 | . | . | TRBV6-1 | CASSEVWTGGNEQFF | TGTGCCAGCAGTGAAGTTTGGACCGGGGGAAATGAGCAGTTCTTC
TRBJ1-5 | . | TRBD1 | TRBV15 | CATSRDQGDQPQHF | TGTGCCACCAGCAGAGATCAGGGGGATCAGCCCCAGCATTTT
TRBJ1-5 | . | TRBD1 | TRBV27 | CASSLAGQAQGGQPQHF | TGTGCCAGCAGTTTGGCCGGACAGGCTCAGGGCGGTCAGCCCCAGCATTTT
TRBJ2-7 | . | . | TRBV6-5 | CASSAGPGVDYEQYF | TGTGCCAGCAGCGCGGGGCCAGGGGTGGACTACGAGCAGTACTTC
TRBJ1-1 | once | TRBD1 | TRBV7-8 | CASSYSLGQGASGAFF | TGTGCCAGCAGCTACTCTCTGGGTCAGGGGGCTTCGGGAGCTTTCTTT
TRBJ2-2 | . | . | TRBV4-2 | CASSQRRGHTGELFF | TGTGCCAGCAGCCAACGGCGCGGGCACACCGGGGAGCTGTTTTTT
TRBJ2-5 | . | TRBD1 | TRBV5-6 | CASSLGTGTETQYF | TGTGCCAGCAGCTTGGGGACAGGGACCGAGACCCAGTACTTC
TRBJ2-7 | . | . | TRBV28 | CASTAGGVSYEQYF | TGTGCCAGCACCGCTGGTGGGGTCTCCTACGAGCAGTACTTC
TRBJ2-7 | . | . | TRBV4-1 | CASSPGTPVYEQYF | TGCGCCAGCAGCCCCGGGACACCGGTCTACGAGCAGTACTTC
TRBJ2-1 | . | TRBD2 | TRBV11-2 | CASSFAGGLAGNEQFF | TGTGCCAGCAGCTTCGCGGGGGGCTTAGCCGGGAATGAGCAGTTCTTC
TRBJ1-1 | . | . | TRBV30 | CAWSYREDEAFF | TGTGCCTGGAGTTACAGGGAAGATGAAGCTTTCTTT
TRBJ1-4 | . | . | TRBV19 | CASSLTRGSNEKLFF | TGTGCCAGTAGCCTTACAAGGGGTTCTAATGAAAAACTGTTTTTT
TRBJ2-7 | . | . | TRBV28 | CASSTLSVNSYEQYF | TGTGCCAGCAGTACACTCAGCGTCAACTCCTACGAGCAGTACTTC
TRBJ1-4 | . | . | TRBV21-1 | CASSHPGRVWGNEKLFF | TGTGCCAGCAGCCACCCTGGCAGGGTATGGGGTAATGAAAAACTGTTTTTT
TRBJ1-4 | . | . | TRBV5-1 | CASSPPGGTNEKLFF | TGCGCCAGCAGCCCGCCCGGGGGCACTAATGAAAAACTGTTTTTT
TRBJ1-5 | . | TRBD1 | TRBV19 | CASTETTGTGTVNQPQHF | TGTGCCAGCACCGAAACCACGGGGACCGGGACAGTCAATCAGCCCCAGCATTTT
TRBJ2-1 | . | TRBD1 | TRBV15 | CATSRGQGNGDEQFF | TGTGCCACCAGCAGAGGACAGGGGAATGGGGATGAGCAGTTCTTC
TRBJ1-1 | few | . | TRBV2 | CASSERGNTEAFF | TGTGCCAGCAGTGAGAGAGGGAACACTGAAGCTTTCTTT
TRBJ2-5 | . | . | TRBV9 | CASSFAPVRRGETQYF | TGTGCCAGCAGCTTCGCCCCAGTTAGGAGGGGAGAGACCCAGTACTTC
TRBJ2-3 | . | TRBD1 | TRBV19 | CASSNRQGYTDTQYF | TGTGCCAGTAGTAACCGACAGGGATACACAGATACGCAGTATTTT
TRBJ1-2 | . | . | TRBV6-5 | CASSYVRGVHGYGYTF | TGTGCCAGCAGTTACGTCCGGGGGGTTCATGGCTATGGCTACACCTTC
TRBJ2-6 | . | TRBD2 | TRBV11-3 | CASSPRGAGANVLTF | TGTGCCAGCAGCCCTCGGGGGGCTGGGGCCAACGTCCTGACTTTC
TRBJ2-7 | . | TRBD1 | TRBV11-2 | CASSLPRTGLDYEQYF | TGTGCCAGCAGCCTCCCCCGGACAGGTTTAGACTACGAGCAGTACTTC
TRBJ1-4 | . | . | TRBV7-6 | CASSFSDVGEKLFF | TGTGCCAGCAGCTTCTCAGATGTAGGTGAAAAACTGTTTTTT
TRBJ2-2 | . | . | TRBV7-6 | CASSLAGDELFF | TGTGCCAGCAGCTTAGCAGGGGACGAGCTGTTTTTT
TRBJ1-1 | . | . | TRBV6-5 | CASISLGTMNTEAFF | TGTGCCAGCATTTCCTTGGGGACAATGAACACTGAAGCTTTCTTT
TRBJ2-7 | . | . | TRBV21-1 | CASRWVAGESTYEQYF | TGTGCCAGCAGGTGGGTAGCGGGCGAGTCTACCTACGAGCAGTACTTC
TRBJ2-1 | . | . | TRBV5-4 | CASSMEKGYNEQFF | TGTGCCAGCAGCATGGAGAAAGGGTACAATGAGCAGTTCTTC
TRBJ2-7 | . | . | TRBV11-3 | CASSLEGGSNEQYF | TGTGCCAGCAGCTTAGAAGGCGGGTCCAACGAGCAGTACTTC
TRBJ1-3 | . | . | TRBV7-2 | CASSYGWGSGNTIYF | TGTGCCAGCAGTTATGGGTGGGGCTCTGGAAACACCATATATTTT
TRBJ2-1 | . | . | TRBV18 | CASSRELPPSYNEQFF | TGTGCCAGCTCACGGGAACTACCCCCTTCCTACAATGAGCAGTTCTTC
TRBJ1-2 | few | . | TRBV18 | CASSPPTQNYGYTF | TGTGCCAGCTCACCACCGACCCAAAACTATGGCTACACCTTC
TRBJ2-5 | . | TRBD1 | TRBV14 | CASSQETPYRGRLHYETQYF | TGTGCCAGCAGCCAAGAAACCCCCTACAGGGGGCGCCTTCATTATGAGACCCAGTACTTC